This T cell receptor (beta chain) stems from a study of blood T cells in healthy people across ages. Study results and limitations: Roughly linear age-related decline in beta diversity appeared, significant by age about 40.

This clonotype was picked up a small number of times. Its antigen is as yet unknown. Per the germline V gene, CDR1 is SGHTA and CDR2 is FQGNSA. This CDR3 is built from 15 residues. The ends were cut back, 0 bases at V and 7 bases at J, with 15 bases in the middle. Primers used in a second PCR of roughly 7 to 12 cycles were a sample-barcoded 5' primer and a J-beta primer mix. Using its own MiXCR run on the 5' RACE reads, TCRdb lists one record per CDR3 protein. The data show about 1.6 million distinct CDR3 sequences, roughly 30% seen once. V is TRBV7-2 and J is TRBJ1-2; a possible D gene is TRBD1 (5 bases). This clonotype was obtained from a woman in her twenties or thirties in good health. The sample was blood. The CDR3 reads CASSLAAPGRSGYTF. The CDR3 DNA reads TGTGCCAGCAGCTTAGCTGCGCCAGGGAGGAGTGGCTACACCTTC.